One and the same sample provided the 5 T cell receptor beta chains below, sequenced in a study of cytomegalovirus exposure and HLA in healthy donors. PCR primers comprised 60 Vbeta and 13 Jbeta primers. Profiled with immunoSEQ multiplex PCR; TCRdb holds only in-frame clones, not every one. The profile shows under 170,000 clones, 55% to 70% of them singletons. The sample taken for sequencing was PBMCs. Every receptor here comes from a woman aged 60-75 years in good health and CMV-seropositive.

V usage is TRBV5-5 and J usage is TRBJ1-2; 10 bases align to TRBD1. This CDR3 region has 13 residues. Per the germline V gene, CDR1 is SGHKS and CDR2 is YYEKEE (reference sequence). Unmatched junction bases numbered 1, after V lost 3 bases and J lost 5 bases. The CDR3 loop reads CASSSGQGYGYTF. The CDR3 DNA reads TGTGCCAGCAGCTCGGGACAGGGGTATGGCTACACCTTC.

The chain has TRBV7-3 and TRBJ2-1; 10 bases are a match to TRBD2. Germline lookup yields CDR1 SGHTA and CDR2 FQGTGA. This CDR3 has 16 residues. Trimming at V came to 1 base and at J to 4 bases, leaving 4 bases not matched to a gene. CDR3 amino acids: CASSLKTSGLYNEQFF. The CDR3 DNA follows: TGTGCCAGCAGCTTAAAGACTAGCGGGCTTTACAATGAGCAGTTCTTC.

The chain is built from TRBV7-6 and TRBJ2-1; a weak D match, TRBD2 (6 bases). Germline CDR1 is SGHVS and CDR2 is FNYEAQ. Trimming cost V 3 bases and J 0 bases, with 12 bases left between them. The CDR3 length is 16 residues. This chain's CDR3 is CASSFSTGGSYNEQFF. As DNA, the CDR3 is TGTGCCAGCAGCTTTTCTACCGGGGGCTCCTACAATGAGCAGTTCTTC.

This clone appeared a single time. The V gene is TRBV5-6, the J gene TRBJ1-1, with TRBD1 identical over 7 bases. This CDR3 has 15 amino acids. V gave up 0 bases and J gave up 1 base; unmatched junction bases: 3. The germline V gene has CDR1 SGHDT and CDR2 YYEEEE. The CDR3 is CASSLGDRQNTEAFF. Here the CDR3 DNA reads TGTGCCAGCAGCTTGGGGGACAGACAGAACACTGAAGCTTTCTTT.

The genes are TRBV4-3 and TRBJ2-3, with D possibly matching TRBD2 (5 bases). Trimming removed 2 bases at V and 3 bases at J, with 15 bases between. Germline CDR1 is LGHNA and CDR2 is YSLEER. CDR3 length: 16 amino acids. CDR3 bases: TGCGCCAGCAGCCAACCGGCTAGCCCCTTGACAGATACGCAGTATTTT. Translated: CASSQPASPLTDTQYF.